This T cell receptor beta chain was obtained from a study of T cell responses to AZD1222 COVID-19 vaccine. From germline, CDR1 is SGHDN and CDR2 FVKESK. The CDR3 is made up of 13 amino acids. Trimming shortened V by 0 bases and J by 5 bases, and 5 bases separated the two germline ends. On this clone: Its target is unknown.

Study observations and caveats: Within unmutated variant regions lay the reported targets of nearly half of spike-specific TCRs. Donors, mostly white British, included more females; clonal diversity was possibly underestimated. Baseline seropositives among AZD1222 recipients totaled only five to seven. Repertoire sampling was restricted to post-peak T cell response timepoints.

Assay used: immunoSEQ multiplex PCR; TCRdb lists only in-frame clones, some missing. The sample includes approximately 97,000 clones, 84% seen only once; the top ten take 15% to 20%. The sample consisted of peripheral blood, taken on day 0 of AZD1222 vaccination. The chain links TRBV14 to TRBJ1-5; D is unresolved. This clonotype was sampled from an adult in good health. CDR3 residues: CASSQDAYQPQHF. The DNA for the CDR3 is TGTGCCAGCAGCCAAGATGCGTATCAGCCCCAGCATTTT.